The 17 T cell receptor beta chains below come from one sample, sequenced in a study of blood T cell repertoires in COVID-19. TCRdb's table, derived via immunoSEQ multiplex PCR, lists solely in-frame clones and lacks some. The sample carries some 35,000 clones, under 90% recorded once. Sequenced sample: peripheral blood. Receptors were obtained from a man aged 50 to 60 with acute or convalescent COVID-19.

J is TRBJ2-1 and V is TRBV7-3; 15 bases align to TRBD2. V lost 4 bases, J lost 4 bases, and 8 bases stayed unmatched. The CDR3 loop spans 18 amino acids. Germline V lookup: CDR1 SGHTA, CDR2 FQGTGA. CDR3 sequence: CASSSGLAGGPFYNEQFF. The CDR3, as DNA: TGTGCCAGCAGCTCTGGACTAGCGGGAGGGCCCTTTTACAATGAGCAGTTCTTC.

The chain links TRBV6-4 to TRBJ1-1; D is unclear. The germline gives CDR1 MRHNA, CDR2 SNTAGT. The ends were cut back, 0 bases at V and 3 bases at J, with 5 bases in the middle. There are 13 residues in the CDR3. The CDR3 reads CASSDSEYTEAFF. DNA of the CDR3: TGTGCCAGCAGTGACTCCGAGTACACTGAAGCTTTCTTT.

The chain joins TRBV27 to TRBJ1-2; 9 bases are shared with TRBD1. The CDR3 consists of 15 residues. V dropped 10 bases and J dropped 4; count of bases not matched to a gene: 13. Germline V CDR1 and CDR2: MNHEY, SMNVEV (reference sequence). CDR3 amino acids: CATFPGQGRGYGYTF. In DNA form, the CDR3 reads TGTGCCACCTTCCCGGGACAGGGTCGGGGCTATGGCTACACCTTC.

This chain joins TRBV5-1 and TRBJ2-7; D is perhaps TRBD2 (6 bases). The V and J ends lost 3 bases and 2 bases respectively, with 15 bases between them. This CDR3 comprises 15 residues. Germline V gene lookup returns CDR1 SGHRS and CDR2 YFSETQ. DNA of the CDR3: TGCGCCAGCAGCTCGACATTCGGGAGCCCCTACGAGCAGTACTTC. This gives the protein CASSSTFGSPYEQYF.

J is TRBJ2-7 and V is TRBV7-8; TRBD1 matches 9 bases. V was pared by 2 bases and J by 5 bases, with 7 bases of the junction left unmatched. Germline lookup yields CDR1 SGHVS and CDR2 FQNEAQ. The CDR3 consists of 15 residues. DNA for the CDR3: TGTGCCAGCAGCTTATGGGGACAGGGCCGAAACGAGCAGTACTTC. Translation gives CASSLWGQGRNEQYF.

This clone was detected only once. In nucleotides, the CDR3 is TGTGCCAGCAGCTTAACAGGGAACGGTCCAGATACGCAGTATTTT. The encoded protein is CASSLTGNGPDTQYF. The rearrangement links TRBV7-2 to TRBJ2-3; D might be TRBD1 (6 bases). Trimming removed 2 bases at V and 4 bases at J, with 13 bases between. The germline V gene encodes CDR1 SGHTA and CDR2 FQGNSA. This CDR3 region has 15 residues. Based on the CDR3 plus reference TRBV7-2 and TRBJ2-3, the full variable domain is GAGVSQSPSNKVTEKGKDVELRCDPISGHTALYWYRQSLGQGLEFLIYFQGNSAPDKSGLPSDRFSAERTGGSVSTLTIQRTQQEDSAVYLCASSLTGNGPDTQYFGPGTRLTVL.

This chain links TRBV6-5 with TRBJ2-2; 8 bases map to TRBD1. The CDR3 totals 15 residues. V trimming: 4 bases; J trimming: 3 bases; junction bases outside the gene matches: 4. Germline lookup yields CDR1 MNHEY and CDR2 SVGAGI. The CDR3 region is CASSFAGQDTGELFF. CDR3 nucleotides: TGTGCCAGCAGTTTTGCGGGACAGGACACCGGGGAGCTGTTTTTT.

V is TRBV9 and J is TRBJ1-6; 9 bases line up with TRBD1. J lost 8 bases, V lost 3 bases, and 6 bases had no gene match. The CDR3 length is 15 residues. Per germline, CDR1 SGDLS and CDR2 YYNGEE. The CDR3 loop is CASSGTGGADSPLHF. CDR3 nucleotides: TGTGCCAGCAGCGGAACAGGGGGCGCTGATTCACCCCTCCACTTT.

The chain has TRBV6-5 and TRBJ1-2, with unresolved D. With 4 bases removed from V and 3 bases from J, the gap between germline ends came to 12 bases. CDR3 length: 14 amino acids. Germline CDR1 reads MNHEY; CDR2 reads SVGAGI. The CDR3 DNA reads TGTGCCAGCAGTTCTCCCGGGGATTACTATGGCTACACCTTC. Translating it yields CASSSPGDYYGYTF.

The chain joins TRBV27 to TRBJ2-7; 9 bases match TRBD1. Germline trimming cut 7 bases from V and 0 bases from J; bases unmatched to any gene: 7. There are 15 residues in the CDR3. Per the germline V gene, CDR1 is MNHEY and CDR2 is SMNVEV (reference sequence). The CDR3 DNA follows: TGTGCCAGCAACTCCGGGACAGGGCGCTCCTACGAGCAGTACTTC. Amino acid sequence: CASNSGTGRSYEQYF.

V is TRBV28 and J is TRBJ1-6, with 11 bases that match TRBD1. From germline, CDR1 is MDHEN and CDR2 SYDVKM. The CDR3 spans 15 residues. V lost 10 bases, J lost 9 bases, and 11 bases stayed unmatched. The CDR3 loop reads CATSGGQGVTSPLHF. The CDR3 bases are TGTGCCACCTCGGGGGGACAGGGGGTTACTTCACCCCTCCACTTT.

This chain uses TRBV9 with TRBJ2-5; D is unresolved. This CDR3 comprises 15 residues. V was pared by 0 bases and J by 3 bases, with 12 bases between. Germline V gene sequence: CDR1 SGDLS, CDR2 YYNGEE. CDR3 DNA: TGTGCCAGCAGCGTAGCCCCGAGAGCCGAAGAGACCCAGTACTTC. This sequence encodes CASSVAPRAEETQYF. The variable domain in full, with the rest retrieved from reference TRBV9 and TRBJ2-5, is DSGVTQTPKHLITATGQRVTLRCSPRSGDLSVYWYQQSLDQGLQFLIQYYNGEERAKGNILERFSAQQFPDLHSELNLSSLELGDSALYFCASSVAPRAEETQYFGPGTRLLVL.

The rearrangement joins TRBV7-8 to TRBJ1-6; D not certain. CDR1 and CDR2 (germline): SGHVS, FQNEAQ. Trimming stripped 3 bases from V and 5 bases from J, with 8 bases between. The CDR3 totals 14 residues. CDR3 amino acids: CASSFTVNNSPLHF. CDR3 nucleotides: TGTGCCAGCAGCTTTACAGTCAATAATTCACCCCTCCACTTT.

Only a few counts were recorded for this clone. The chain employs TRBV3-1 (or the pseudogene TRBV3-2) and TRBJ2-7; D uncertain. Germline loops: CDR1 LGHDT, CDR2 YNNKEL (reference sequence). This CDR3 has 14 residues. Trimming left V 0 bases short and J 1 base short, with 7 bases between. Here the CDR3 DNA reads TGTGCCAGCAGCCAAGATCTTTCGTCCTACGAGCAGTACTTC. Residues: CASSQDLSSYEQYF.

The chain employs TRBV7-3 and TRBJ2-1; 7 nucleotides line up with TRBD2. CDR1 and CDR2 (germline): SGHTA, FQGTGA. J lost 3 bases, V lost 6 bases, and 8 bases had no gene match. This CDR3 is 15 amino acids long. CDR3 in amino acids: CASSRTGTNYNEQFF. The CDR3 DNA reads TGTGCCAGCAGTCGAACCGGGACTAACTACAATGAGCAGTTCTTC.

This sequence joins TRBV3-1 (or the pseudogene TRBV3-2) and TRBJ2-3, with TRBD2 identical over 7 bases. Losses at the gene ends were 0 bases for V and 11 bases for J; bases not matched to a gene: 8. There are 14 residues in the CDR3. CDR1 LGHDT and CDR2 YNNKEL come from the germline V gene (reference sequence). The CDR3 is CASSQDHSGRGQYF. CDR3 coding DNA: TGTGCCAGCAGCCAAGATCACTCAGGGAGGGGGCAGTATTTT.

This sequence joins TRBV5-6 and TRBJ1-2, with 10 nucleotides matching TRBD1. The CDR3 consists of 14 residues. The V and J ends lost 3 bases and 6 bases, in that order; junction bases with no gene match: 5. Germline lookup yields CDR1 SGHDT and CDR2 YYEEEE. The CDR3 DNA sequence: TGTGCCAGCAGCTGGGGACAGGGGATCAATGGCTACACCTTC. It yields the protein CASSWGQGINGYTF.